Listed below are T cell receptor beta chains from one sample, sequenced in a study of T cells in Graves' hyperthyroidism and ophthalmopathy. TCRdb re-analysed the multiplex PCR reads in MiXCR, keeping a single row per CDR3 protein. The sample yields 340,000 or so distinct CDR3 sequences, around 20% seen once. Sequencing used blood. These receptors were taken from a woman aged 50 to 60 with Graves' hyperthyroidism. CDR3s include the opening cysteine and the closing phenylalanine or tryptophan. A D gene is named only where the DNA matches it firmly. Clone size is shown for a subset of rows, as once, few, many or a class of expanded clone.

j_call d_call v_call clone_size cdr3_nt cdr3_aa
TRBJ2-3 . TRBV10-2 . TGCGCCAGCAGTGATACAGGAGGCACAGATACGCAGTATTTT CASSDTGGTDTQYF
TRBJ2-7 TRBD1 TRBV7-8 . TGTGCCAGCAGCCCCAGGACAGGGGCGCTAACGCCCTACGAGCAGTACTTC CASSPRTGALTPYEQYF
TRBJ1-1 TRBD1 TRBV6-1 . TGTGCCAGCATGAGGGGGCTTACTGAAGCTTTCTTT CASMRGLTEAFF
TRBJ2-7 TRBD2 TRBV2 many TGTGCCAGCAGTGGACTAGCGGGATCGGGGGAGCAGTACTTC CASSGLAGSGEQYF
TRBJ2-3 . TRBV7-2 . TGTGCCAGCAGCCCCAGGGGATTAGGCACAGATACGCAGTATTTT CASSPRGLGTDTQYF
TRBJ2-6 TRBD2 TRBV11-2 . TGTGCCAGCAGTCGGGACGGGGGGGCCGGGGCCAACGTCCTGACTTTC CASSRDGGAGANVLTF
TRBJ1-3 TRBD1 TRBV5-1 . TGCGCCAGCAGCCTAGGGACAGTAGGGTCGTCTGGAAACACCATATATTTT CASSLGTVGSSGNTIYF
TRBJ1-1 . TRBV25-1 . TGTGCCAGCAGTGTTGCGGACAGGAACACTGAAGCTTTCTTT CASSVADRNTEAFF
TRBJ1-4 TRBD1 TRBV2 many TGTGCCAGCAGGACAGGGGGCCTACGAACTGAAAAACTGTTTTTT CASRTGGLRTEKLFF
TRBJ2-2 . TRBV30 few TGTGCCTGGAGTAGGATCCCGGGCACCGGGGAGCTGTTTTTT CAWSRIPGTGELFF
TRBJ2-1 . TRBV5-1 many TGCGCCAGCAGCCCGGCGTGGAACCGAATGGTCCGGAATGAGCAGTTCTTC CASSPAWNRMVRNEQFF
TRBJ2-1 . TRBV2 many TGTGCCAGCAGTTCTAGGTCCTACAATGAGCAGTTCTTC CASSSRSYNEQFF
TRBJ2-7 . TRBV20-1 many TGCAGTGCCGTTAACCCGGTACTTAGCTCCTACGAGCAGTACTTC CSAVNPVLSSYEQYF
TRBJ2-3 . TRBV15 few TGTGCCACCAGCCACGGACAGCCCACAGATACGCAGTATTTT CATSHGQPTDTQYF
TRBJ1-1 . TRBV5-6 many TGTGCCAGCAGCTTGGACAGATCCCATGAAGCTTTCTTT CASSLDRSHEAFF
TRBJ1-6 TRBD1 TRBV20-1 . TGCAGTGCTAGCGTCCCGCCCGGGACAGGGAATTCACCCCTCCACTTT CSASVPPGTGNSPLHF
TRBJ1-2 . TRBV2 . TGTGCCAGCGGTGGGGGGGCAGAAGTCTATGGCTACACCTTC CASGGGAEVYGYTF